This T cell receptor beta chain was documented in a study of cytomegalovirus exposure and HLA in healthy donors. Looking at the study overall: The 110 or so validation repertoires used the same platform as the 650 to 850 first-cohort repertoires, a later analysis reported. Notes on the study in general: A few chains linked to CMV were shown in vitro to be specific for CMV antigens. Most TCR sequences were uncommon, yet certain public TCRs appeared in many donors. Cytomegalovirus-associated TCR beta chains were listed, numbering 150 to 200.

In regard to this clone: The antigen remains undetermined.

Repertoires were generated with immunoSEQ multiplex PCR, while TCRdb's copy carries only in-frame clones and drops some. The table shows more than 300,000 clones, with roughly 89% occurring only once. The CDR3 is made up of 16 amino acids. Germline loops: CDR1 MNHNY, CDR2 SVGAGI (reference sequence). Losses at the gene ends were 4 bases for V and 5 bases for J; bases not matched to a gene: 8. The TCR was taken from a woman aged 18-29 years in good health and CMV-seronegative. The specimen sequenced was PBMCs. The chain combines TRBV6-6 with TRBJ2-5, with 12 bases fitting TRBD1. CDR3: CASSSSPGQGAETQYF. CDR3 sequence (DNA): TGTGCCAGCAGTTCTTCACCGGGACAGGGGGCTGAGACCCAGTACTTC.